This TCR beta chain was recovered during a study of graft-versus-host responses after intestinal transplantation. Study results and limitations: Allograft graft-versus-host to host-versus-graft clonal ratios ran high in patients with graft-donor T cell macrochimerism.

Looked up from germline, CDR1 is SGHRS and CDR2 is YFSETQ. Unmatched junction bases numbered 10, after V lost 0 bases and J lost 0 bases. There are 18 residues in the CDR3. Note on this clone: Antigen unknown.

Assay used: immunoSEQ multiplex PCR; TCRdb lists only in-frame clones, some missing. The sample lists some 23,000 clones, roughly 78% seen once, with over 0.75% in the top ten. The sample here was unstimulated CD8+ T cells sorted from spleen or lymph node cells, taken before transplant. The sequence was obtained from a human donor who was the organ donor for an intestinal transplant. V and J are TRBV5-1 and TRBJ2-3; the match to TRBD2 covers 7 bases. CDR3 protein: CASSLELAFIPSTDTQYF. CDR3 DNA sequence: TGCGCCAGCAGCTTGGAACTAGCGTTTATTCCTAGCACAGATACGCAGTATTTT.